The rows below give T cell receptor beta chains drawn from one sample of a study of cytomegalovirus exposure and HLA in healthy donors. The data were produced by immunoSEQ multiplex PCR, yet TCRdb's version contains in-frame clones alone and is incomplete. Among fewer than 150,000 clones listed, 70% to 80% were seen once. The sequenced sample consisted of PBMCs. These receptors all come from a man aged 45-60 years in good health and CMV-seronegative. Both conserved end residues are part of each CDR3. The D gene is left open where the match is weak. The listing skips clone size in some rows; elsewhere it reads once, few, many or a size class.

size	D	V	J	length	CDR3	DNA
-	TRBD1	TRBV11-2	TRBJ1-2	14	CASSLDTGGLSYTF	TGTGCCAGCAGCTTAGACACAGGGGGGTTGAGCTACACCTTC
-	-	TRBV5-4	TRBJ2-5	14	CASKVDRGQETQYF	TGTGCCAGCAAGGTGGATCGGGGCCAAGAGACCCAGTACTTC
-	TRBD1	TRBV19	TRBJ2-5	15	CASSFRQGRRETQYF	TGTGCCAGTAGTTTCCGACAGGGAAGAAGAGAGACCCAGTACTTC
-	TRBD1	TRBV5-8	TRBJ1-5	14	CASSWGTGDQPQHF	TGTGCCAGCAGCTGGGGGACAGGGGATCAGCCCCAGCATTTT
-	TRBD1	TRBV28	TRBJ1-1	14	CASSRTGMNTEAFF	TGTGCCAGCAGCCGGACAGGCATGAACACTGAAGCTTTCTTT
-	TRBD1	TRBV9	TRBJ1-5	15	CASSEGARGDQPQHF	TGTGCCAGCAGCGAGGGCGCCAGGGGGGATCAGCCCCAGCATTTT
-	-	TRBV11-2	TRBJ2-6	18	CASSSRLGLIPGANVLTF	TGTGCCAGCAGCTCGAGACTGGGACTTATCCCTGGGGCCAACGTCCTGACTTTC
once	TRBD1	TRBV7-2	TRBJ2-7	15	CASSLVGQGAYEQYF	TGTGCCAGCAGCTTAGTGGGACAGGGGGCCTACGAGCAGTACTTC
-	-	TRBV28	TRBJ1-4	14	CASRPGTTNEKLFF	TGTGCCAGCAGGCCAGGGACAACTAATGAAAAACTGTTTTTT
-	-	TRBV27	TRBJ2-2	12	CASSFYSGELFF	TGTGCCAGCAGTTTCTATTCCGGGGAGCTGTTTTTT
-	-	TRBV19	TRBJ2-5	14	CASRRFRDSETQYF	TGTGCCAGTAGAAGATTCCGGGATTCAGAGACCCAGTACTTC
-	-	TRBV2	TRBJ2-1	12	CASTRSYNEQFF	TGTGCCAGCACTCGGTCCTACAATGAGCAGTTCTTC
-	-	TRBV2	TRBJ2-2	15	CASEPHGNVNGELFF	TGTGCCAGCGAACCCCACGGTAACGTAAACGGGGAGCTGTTTTTT
-	-	TRBV29-1	TRBJ2-7	13	CSVGGTGAYEQYF	TGCAGCGTTGGGGGAACGGGGGCCTACGAGCAGTACTTC
-	-	TRBV6-5	TRBJ1-1	13	CASGGLMNTEAFF	TGTGCCAGCGGGGGGTTGATGAACACTGAAGCTTTCTTT
-	-	TRBV5-8	TRBJ2-5	14	CASSQTGLQETQYF	TGTGCCAGCAGCCAAACAGGGCTCCAAGAGACCCAGTACTTC
few	TRBD1	TRBV5-1	TRBJ2-2	16	CASSTGQGAGTGELFF	TGCGCCAGCAGCACCGGACAGGGGGCCGGAACCGGGGAGCTGTTTTTT
few	-	TRBV5-4	TRBJ2-5	14	CASSSGTVQETQYF	TGTGCCAGCAGCTCGGGGACTGTTCAAGAGACCCAGTACTTC
-	-	TRBV28	TRBJ2-7	13	CASSSPKTYEQYF	TGTGCCAGCAGTAGCCCCAAAACTTACGAGCAGTACTTC
-	-	TRBV18	TRBJ2-2	15	CASSPAGSNTGELFF	TGTGCCAGCTCACCGGCGGGATCGAACACCGGGGAGCTGTTTTTT
once	TRBD2	TRBV10-1	TRBJ2-2	17	CASSDLAGGSNTGELFF	TGCGCCAGCAGTGACTTAGCGGGAGGGTCGAACACCGGGGAGCTGTTTTTT
-	TRBD2	TRBV28	TRBJ2-7	15	CASSSPGTSVYEQYF	TGTGCCAGCAGTTCCCCCGGGACTAGCGTTTACGAGCAGTACTTC
-	-	TRBV2	TRBJ1-4	15	CASSEKGLLNEKLFF	TGTGCCAGCAGTGAAAAGGGGCTTCTTAATGAAAAACTGTTTTTT
-	-	TRBV28	TRBJ1-5	15	CASSLWTSSNQPQHF	TGTGCCAGCAGTTTGTGGACATCCAGCAATCAGCCCCAGCATTTT
-	TRBD2	TRBV6-1	TRBJ2-7	14	CASLSGRGTHEQYF	TGTGCCAGCCTTAGCGGGAGGGGCACCCACGAGCAGTACTTC
-	TRBD1	TRBV15	TRBJ2-3	14	CATSSPGTADTQYF	TGTGCCACCAGCAGTCCTGGGACAGCAGATACGCAGTATTTT
-	TRBD1	TRBV2	TRBJ1-4	16	CASSPDPGTVSEKLFF	TGTGCCAGCAGTCCGGACCCGGGGACAGTCTCTGAAAAACTGTTTTTT
once	-	TRBV7-2	TRBJ1-2	13	CASSTDRRYGYTF	TGTGCCAGCAGCACCGACAGGCGATATGGCTACACCTTC
-	-	TRBV20-1	TRBJ2-7	11	CSATLPSVQYF	TGCAGTGCTACCCTGCCGAGTGTGCAGTACTTC
-	-	TRBV18	TRBJ1-2	14	CASSHDRFNYGYTF	TGTGCCAGCTCACACGACAGGTTTAACTATGGCTACACCTTC